The 5 T cell receptor beta chains below were found in one sample sequenced in a study of blood T cell repertoires in COVID-19. This table comes from immunoSEQ multiplex PCR, and its TCRdb copy is limited to in-frame clones, with some not included. The table lists 300,000 or so clones, over 85% of them singletons, with under 3% in the top ten. The sequenced sample consisted of PBMCs or T cells enriched from blood (not recorded which). These receptors came from a woman between 45 and 60 years old who had been exposed to COVID-19.

The V and J genes are TRBV28 and TRBJ1-6; 7 bases agree with TRBD1. Germline trimming cut 5 bases from V and 7 bases from J; bases unmatched to any gene: 8. CDR1 and CDR2 (germline): MDHEN, SYDVKM. This CDR3 region has 15 residues. This chain's CDR3 is CASSSADRRNSPLHF. The DNA for the CDR3 is TGTGCCAGCAGTAGCGCGGACAGGAGGAATTCACCCCTCCACTTT.

The chain links TRBV4-2 to TRBJ2-1; D perhaps matches TRBD2 (6 bases). CDR3 length: 16 residues. Looked up from germline, CDR1 is LGHNA and CDR2 is YNFKEQ. V lost 3 bases, J lost 7 bases, and 19 bases lay in between. The CDR3 coding sequence is TGTGCCAGCAGCCAGGGGGGTGGGGTCCTGGGTAATGAGCAGTTCTTC. As protein: CASSQGGGVLGNEQFF.

The chain has TRBV6-5 and TRBJ1-2, with TRBD1 identical over 7 bases. V dropped 2 bases and J dropped 9; count of bases not matched to a gene: 9. Germline V lookup: CDR1 MNHEY, CDR2 SVGAGI. The CDR3 is made up of 14 amino acids. DNA for the CDR3: TGTGCCAGCAGTTACCAACGACAGGGAGGAAGCTACACCTTC. Its protein is CASSYQRQGGSYTF.

The table lists this clone with a few counts. The V and J genes are TRBV12-5 and TRBJ1-1, with TRBD1 as a possible D gene (5 bases). The V end lost 1 base, the J end lost 2 bases, and 17 bases lay between the germline ends. This CDR3 has 17 residues. Germline assignment: CDR1 LGHNT and CDR2 FRNRAP. Here the CDR3 DNA reads TGTGCTAGTGGTTTGGACCCCCCCGGGGCGGGAAACACTGAAGCTTTCTTT. Protein sequence: CASGLDPPGAGNTEAFF. The full variable domain, its missing parts supplied by reference TRBV12-5 and TRBJ1-1, is DARVTQTPRHKVTEMGQEVTMRCQPILGHNTVFWYRQTMMQGLELLAYFRNRAPLDDSGMPKDRFSAEMPDATLATLKIQPSEPRDSAVYFCASGLDPPGAGNTEAFFGQGTRLTVV.

This clone was found once. The V and J genes are TRBV19 and TRBJ1-2, with TRBD1 identical over 9 bases. Germline assignment: CDR1 LNHDA and CDR2 SQIVND (reference sequence). Trimming removed 2 bases from V and 0 bases from J; junction bases left unmatched: 4. CDR3 length: 16 residues. CDR3 bases: TGTGCCAGTAGTATAAAAGGGACAGGGACTAACTATGGCTACACCTTC. Amino acids: CASSIKGTGTNYGYTF.